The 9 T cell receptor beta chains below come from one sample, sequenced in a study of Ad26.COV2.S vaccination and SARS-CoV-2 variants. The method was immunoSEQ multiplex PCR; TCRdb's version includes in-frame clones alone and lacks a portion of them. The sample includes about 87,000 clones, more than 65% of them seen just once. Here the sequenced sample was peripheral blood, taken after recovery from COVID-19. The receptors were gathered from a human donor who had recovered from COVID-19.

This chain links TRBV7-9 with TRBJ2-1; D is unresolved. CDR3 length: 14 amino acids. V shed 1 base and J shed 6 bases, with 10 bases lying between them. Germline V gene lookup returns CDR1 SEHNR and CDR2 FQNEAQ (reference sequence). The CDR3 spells CASSLDRAANEQFF. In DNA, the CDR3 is TGTGCCAGCAGCTTAGACCGGGCGGCCAATGAGCAGTTCTTC.

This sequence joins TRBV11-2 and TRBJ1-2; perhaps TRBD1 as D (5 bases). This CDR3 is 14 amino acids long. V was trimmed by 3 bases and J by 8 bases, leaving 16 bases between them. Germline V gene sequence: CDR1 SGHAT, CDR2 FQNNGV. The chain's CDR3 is CASSFVQGGKGYTF. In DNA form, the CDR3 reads TGTGCCAGCAGCTTTGTTCAGGGAGGTAAAGGCTACACCTTC.

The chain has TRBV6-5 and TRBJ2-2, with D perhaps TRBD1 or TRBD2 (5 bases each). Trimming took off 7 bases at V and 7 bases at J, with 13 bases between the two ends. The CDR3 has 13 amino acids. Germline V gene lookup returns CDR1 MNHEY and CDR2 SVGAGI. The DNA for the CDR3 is TGTGCCAGCAAACGGGGCGCGGGCGGGGAGCTGTTTTTT. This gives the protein CASKRGAGGELFF.

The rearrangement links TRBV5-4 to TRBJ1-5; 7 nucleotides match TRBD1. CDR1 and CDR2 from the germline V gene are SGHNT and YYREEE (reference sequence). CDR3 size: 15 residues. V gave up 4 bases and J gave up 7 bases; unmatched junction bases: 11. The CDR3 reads CASSQGGPGEQPQHF. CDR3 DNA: TGTGCCAGCAGCCAGGGGGGACCAGGGGAACAGCCCCAGCATTTT.

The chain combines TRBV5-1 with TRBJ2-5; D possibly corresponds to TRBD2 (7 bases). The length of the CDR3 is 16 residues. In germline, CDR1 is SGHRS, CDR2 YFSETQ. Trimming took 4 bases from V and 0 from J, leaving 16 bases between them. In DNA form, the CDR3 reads TGCGCCAGCAGCCGAGGGGGACTAACGTACCAAGAGACCCAGTACTTC. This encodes CASSRGGLTYQETQYF.

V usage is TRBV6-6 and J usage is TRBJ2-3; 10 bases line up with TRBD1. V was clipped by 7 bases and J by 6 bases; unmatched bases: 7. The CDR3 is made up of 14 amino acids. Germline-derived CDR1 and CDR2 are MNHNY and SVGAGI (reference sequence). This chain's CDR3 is CASKGTGVLDTQYF. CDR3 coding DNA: TGTGCCAGCAAAGGGACAGGGGTTTTGGATACGCAGTATTTT.

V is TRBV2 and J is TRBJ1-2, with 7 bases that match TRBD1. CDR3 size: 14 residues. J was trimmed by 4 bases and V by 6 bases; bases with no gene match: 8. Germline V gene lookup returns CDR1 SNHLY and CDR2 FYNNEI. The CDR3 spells CASRTLQGSYGYTF. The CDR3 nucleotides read TGTGCCAGCAGGACCCTACAGGGGAGCTATGGCTACACCTTC.

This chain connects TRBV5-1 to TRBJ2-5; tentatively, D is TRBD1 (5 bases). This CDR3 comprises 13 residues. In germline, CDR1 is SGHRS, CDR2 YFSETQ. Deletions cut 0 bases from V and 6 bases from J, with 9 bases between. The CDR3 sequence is CASSLEGRKTQYF. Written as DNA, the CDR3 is TGCGCCAGCAGCTTGGAGGGGCGGAAGACCCAGTACTTC.

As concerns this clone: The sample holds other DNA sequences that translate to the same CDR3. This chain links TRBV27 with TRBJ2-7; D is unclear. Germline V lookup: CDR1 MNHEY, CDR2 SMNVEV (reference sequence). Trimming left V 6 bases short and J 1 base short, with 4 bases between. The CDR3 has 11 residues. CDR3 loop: CASSSSYEQYF. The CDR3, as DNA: TGTGCCAGCAGCTCATCCTACGAGCAGTACTTC.